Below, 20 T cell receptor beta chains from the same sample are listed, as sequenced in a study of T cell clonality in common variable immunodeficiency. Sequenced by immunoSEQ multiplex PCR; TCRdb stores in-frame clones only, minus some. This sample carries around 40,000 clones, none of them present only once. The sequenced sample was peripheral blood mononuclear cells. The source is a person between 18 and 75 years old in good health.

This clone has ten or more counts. CDR3 DNA (partial): TGTGCCAGTAGTAAGGGCTACTCCTACGAG. This gives the protein CASSKGYSYE. The full-length CDR3 reads as CASSKGYSYEQYF. The J gene is TRBJ2-7, the V gene TRBV19; D gene ambiguous. The read finishes 3 residues shy of the CDR3 end, and the germline J gene is used to complete it. The CDR3 is 13 residues long. Germline CDR1 and CDR2: LNHDA and SQIVND (reference sequence). V was trimmed by 4 bases and J by 0 bases, leaving 7 bases between them.

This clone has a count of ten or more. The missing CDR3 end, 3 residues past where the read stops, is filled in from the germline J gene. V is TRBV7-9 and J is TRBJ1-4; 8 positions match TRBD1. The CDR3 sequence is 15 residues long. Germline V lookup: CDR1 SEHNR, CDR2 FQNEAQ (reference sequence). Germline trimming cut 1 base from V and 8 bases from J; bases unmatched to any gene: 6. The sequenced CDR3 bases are TGTGCCAGCAGCTTAGGCAGGGGGCAAGGCGAAAAA. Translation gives CASSLGRGQGEK. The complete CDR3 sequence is CASSLGRGQGEKLFF. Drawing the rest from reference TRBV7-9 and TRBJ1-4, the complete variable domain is DTGVSQNPRHKITKRGQNVTFRCDPISEHNRLYWYRQTLGQGPEFLTYFQNEAQLEKSRLLSDRFSAERPKGSFSTLEIQRTEQGDSAMYLCASSLGRGQGEKLFFGSGTQLSVL.

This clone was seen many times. The CDR3 bases that were read are TGTGCCTGGAGTGTAAGACCCGTAATTGGGGCC. This gives the protein CAWSVRPVIGA. The whole CDR3 is CAWSVRPVIGAYTF. The chain carries TRBV30 and TRBJ1-2; D may be TRBD1 (5 bases). The read ends 3 residues before the CDR3 terminus; that terminus is restored from the germline J gene. The germline V gene has CDR1 GTSNPN and CDR2 SVGIG (reference sequence). This CDR3 region has 14 residues.

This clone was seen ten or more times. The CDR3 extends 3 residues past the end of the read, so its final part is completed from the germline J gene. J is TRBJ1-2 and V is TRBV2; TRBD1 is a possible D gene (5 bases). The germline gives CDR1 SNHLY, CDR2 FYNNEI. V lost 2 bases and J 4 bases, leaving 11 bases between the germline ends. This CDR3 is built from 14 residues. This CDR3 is CASSEWGGSYGYTF. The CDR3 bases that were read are TGTGCCAGCAGTGAATGGGGGGGGAGCTATGGC.

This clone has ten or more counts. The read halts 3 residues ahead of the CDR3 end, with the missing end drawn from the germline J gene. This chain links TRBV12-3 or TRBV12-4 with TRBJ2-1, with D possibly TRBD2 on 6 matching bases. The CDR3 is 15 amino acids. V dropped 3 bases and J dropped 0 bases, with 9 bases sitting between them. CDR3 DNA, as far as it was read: TGTGCCAGCAGTTTTAGCGGTAGCTCCTACAATGAG. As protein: CASSFSGSSYNE. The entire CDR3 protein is CASSFSGSSYNEQFF.

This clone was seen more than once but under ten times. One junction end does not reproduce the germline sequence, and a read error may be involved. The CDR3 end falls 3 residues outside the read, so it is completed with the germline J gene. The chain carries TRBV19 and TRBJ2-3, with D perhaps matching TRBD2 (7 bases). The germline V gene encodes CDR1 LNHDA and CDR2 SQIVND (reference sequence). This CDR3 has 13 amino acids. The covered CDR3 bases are TGTGCCAATAGTGGCGGGGGCATAGATACG. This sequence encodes CANSGGGIDT. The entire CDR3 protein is CANSGGGIDTQYF.

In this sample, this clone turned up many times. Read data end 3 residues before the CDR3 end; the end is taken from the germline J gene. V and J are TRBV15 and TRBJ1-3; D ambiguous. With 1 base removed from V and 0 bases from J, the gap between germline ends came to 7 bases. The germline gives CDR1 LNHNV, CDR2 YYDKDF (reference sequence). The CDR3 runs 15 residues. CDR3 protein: CATSRGPLSGNTIYF. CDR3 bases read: TGTGCCACCAGCAGAGGCCCACTCTCTGGAAACACC. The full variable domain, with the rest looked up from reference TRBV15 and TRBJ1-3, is DAMVIQNPRYQVTQFGKPVTLSCSQTLNHNVMYWYQQKSSQAPKLLFHYYDKDFNNEADTPDNFQSRRPNTSFCFLDIRSPGLGDTAMYLCATSRGPLSGNTIYFGEGSWLTVV.

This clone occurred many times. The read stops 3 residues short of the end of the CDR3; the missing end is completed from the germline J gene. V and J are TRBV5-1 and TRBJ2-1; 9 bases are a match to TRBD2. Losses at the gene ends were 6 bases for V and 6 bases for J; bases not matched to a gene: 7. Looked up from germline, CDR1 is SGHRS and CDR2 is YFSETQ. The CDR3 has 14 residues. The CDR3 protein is CASTSLSGGNEQFF. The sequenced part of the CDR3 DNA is TGCGCCAGCACGAGCCTTAGCGGGGGCAATGAG.

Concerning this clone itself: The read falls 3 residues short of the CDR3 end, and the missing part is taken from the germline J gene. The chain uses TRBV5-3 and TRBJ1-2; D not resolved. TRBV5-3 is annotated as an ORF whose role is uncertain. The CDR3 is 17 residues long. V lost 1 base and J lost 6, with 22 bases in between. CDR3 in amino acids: CARSLHLAWGGINGYTF. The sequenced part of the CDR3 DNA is TGTGCCAGAAGCTTGCACCTAGCCTGGGGAGGGATAAATGGC.

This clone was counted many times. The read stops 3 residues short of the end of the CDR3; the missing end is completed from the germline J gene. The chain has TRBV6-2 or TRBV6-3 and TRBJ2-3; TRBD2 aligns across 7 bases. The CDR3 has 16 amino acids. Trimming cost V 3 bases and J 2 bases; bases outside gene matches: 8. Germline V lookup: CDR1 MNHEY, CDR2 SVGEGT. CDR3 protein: CASSYIAGEYTDTQYF. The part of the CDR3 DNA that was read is TGTGCCAGCAGTTATATCGCGGGAGAATACACAGATACG.

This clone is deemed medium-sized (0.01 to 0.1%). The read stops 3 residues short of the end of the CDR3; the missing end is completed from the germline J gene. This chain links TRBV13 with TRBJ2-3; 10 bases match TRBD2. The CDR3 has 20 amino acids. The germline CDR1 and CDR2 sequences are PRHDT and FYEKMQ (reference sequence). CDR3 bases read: TGTGCCAGCAGCTCAAACCTTGGGGCTAGCGGGAGCCCTGACCTGACATCG. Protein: CASSSNLGASGSPDLTS. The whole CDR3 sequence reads CASSSNLGASGSPDLTSQYF.

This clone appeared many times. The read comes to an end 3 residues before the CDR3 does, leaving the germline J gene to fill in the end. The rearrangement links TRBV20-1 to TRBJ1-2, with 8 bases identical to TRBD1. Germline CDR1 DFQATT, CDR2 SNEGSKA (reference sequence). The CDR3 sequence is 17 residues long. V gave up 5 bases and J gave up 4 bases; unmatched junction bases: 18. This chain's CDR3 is CSAHQPLGQGGIYGYTF. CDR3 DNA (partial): TGCAGTGCTCACCAACCCCTCGGACAGGGAGGTATCTATGGC.

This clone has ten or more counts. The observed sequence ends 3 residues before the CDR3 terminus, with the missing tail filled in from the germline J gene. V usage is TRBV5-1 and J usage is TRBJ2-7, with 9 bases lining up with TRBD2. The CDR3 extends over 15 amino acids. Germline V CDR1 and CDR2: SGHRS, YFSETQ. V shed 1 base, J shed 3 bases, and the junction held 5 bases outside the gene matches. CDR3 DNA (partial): TGCGCCAGCAGCTTGATTAGCGGGAGCGTCTACGAG. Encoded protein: CASSLISGSVYE. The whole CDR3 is CASSLISGSVYEQYF.

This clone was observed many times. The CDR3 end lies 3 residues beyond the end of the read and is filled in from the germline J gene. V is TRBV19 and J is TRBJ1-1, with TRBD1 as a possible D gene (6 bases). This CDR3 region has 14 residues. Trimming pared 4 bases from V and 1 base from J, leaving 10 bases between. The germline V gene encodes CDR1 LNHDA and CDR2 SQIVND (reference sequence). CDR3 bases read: TGTGCCAGTAGTACGTGGACAGAGAACACTGAA. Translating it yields CASSTWTENTE. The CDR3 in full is CASSTWTENTEAFF.

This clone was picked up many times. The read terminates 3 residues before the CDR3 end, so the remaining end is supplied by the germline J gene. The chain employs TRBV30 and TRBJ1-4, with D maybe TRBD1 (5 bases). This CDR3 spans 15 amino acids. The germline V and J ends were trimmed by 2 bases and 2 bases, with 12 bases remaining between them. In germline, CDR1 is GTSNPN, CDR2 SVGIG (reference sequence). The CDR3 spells CAWSRNRPTNEKLFF. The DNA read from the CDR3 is TGTGCCTGGAGTCGAAACAGGCCTACTAATGAAAAA. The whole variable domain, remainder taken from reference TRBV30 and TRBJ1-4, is SQTIHQWPATLVQPVGSPLSLECTVEGTSNPNLYWYRQAAGRGLQLLFYSVGIGQISSEVPQNLSASRPQDRQFILSSKKLLLSDSGFYLCAWSRNRPTNEKLFFGSGTQLSVL.

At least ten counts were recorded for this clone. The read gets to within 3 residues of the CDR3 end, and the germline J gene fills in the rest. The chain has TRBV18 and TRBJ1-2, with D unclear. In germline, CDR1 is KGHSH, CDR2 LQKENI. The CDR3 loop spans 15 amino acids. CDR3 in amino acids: CASSPQVLGTGGYTF. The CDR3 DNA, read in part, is TGTGCCAGCTCACCACAAGTGTTAGGCACGGGGGGC.

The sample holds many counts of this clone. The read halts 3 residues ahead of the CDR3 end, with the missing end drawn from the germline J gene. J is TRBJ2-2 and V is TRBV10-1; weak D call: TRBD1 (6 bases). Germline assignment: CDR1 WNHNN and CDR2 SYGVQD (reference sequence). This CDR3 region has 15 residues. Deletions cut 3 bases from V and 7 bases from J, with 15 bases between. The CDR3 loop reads CASSEPGQKSGELFF. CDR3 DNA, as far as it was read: TGCGCCAGCAGTGAACCCGGACAGAAGAGCGGGGAG.

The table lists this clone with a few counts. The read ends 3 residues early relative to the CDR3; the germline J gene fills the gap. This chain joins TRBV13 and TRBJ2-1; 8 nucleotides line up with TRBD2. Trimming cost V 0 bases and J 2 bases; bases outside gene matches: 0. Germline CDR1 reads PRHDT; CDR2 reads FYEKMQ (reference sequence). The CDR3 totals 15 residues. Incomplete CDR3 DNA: TGTGCCAGCAGCTTAGGGCGGGGGGCCTACAATGAG. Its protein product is CASSLGRGAYNE. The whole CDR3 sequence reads CASSLGRGAYNEQFF.

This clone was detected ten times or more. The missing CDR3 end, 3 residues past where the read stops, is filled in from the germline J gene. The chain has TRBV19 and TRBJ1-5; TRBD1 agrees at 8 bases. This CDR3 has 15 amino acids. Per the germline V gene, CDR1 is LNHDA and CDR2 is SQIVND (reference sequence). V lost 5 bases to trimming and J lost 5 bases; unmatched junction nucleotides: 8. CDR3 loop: CASSFLGQGDQPQHF. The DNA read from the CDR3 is TGTGCCAGTAGTTTCCTTGGACAGGGCGATCAGCCC.

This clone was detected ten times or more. The CDR3 bases that were read are TGCAGTGCTAGAAGGCCAAATCAGCCC. This sequence encodes CSARRPNQP. The full-length CDR3 reads as CSARRPNQPQHF. V and J are TRBV20-1 and TRBJ1-5; no reliable D call. The read gets to within 3 residues of the CDR3 end, and the germline J gene fills in the rest. Trimming took off 2 bases at V and 4 bases at J, with 6 bases between the two ends. CDR3 length: 12 residues. Germline loops: CDR1 DFQATT, CDR2 SNEGSKA (reference sequence).